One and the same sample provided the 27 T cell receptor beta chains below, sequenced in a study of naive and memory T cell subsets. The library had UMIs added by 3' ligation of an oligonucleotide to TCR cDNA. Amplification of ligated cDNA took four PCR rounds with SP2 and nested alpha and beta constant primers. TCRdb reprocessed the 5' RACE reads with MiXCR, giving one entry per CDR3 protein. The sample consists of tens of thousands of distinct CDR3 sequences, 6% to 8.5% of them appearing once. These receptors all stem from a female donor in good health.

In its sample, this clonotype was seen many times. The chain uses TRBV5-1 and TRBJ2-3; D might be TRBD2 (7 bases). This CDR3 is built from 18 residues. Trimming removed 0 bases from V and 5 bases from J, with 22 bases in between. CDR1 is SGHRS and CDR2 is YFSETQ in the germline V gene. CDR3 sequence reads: CASSLGGGGYPRRDTQYF. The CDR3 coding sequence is TGCGCCAGCAGCTTGGGCGGGGGCGGCTACCCTCGGAGAGATACGCAGTATTTT.

The CDR3 loop reads CASSSLPGTGLRFYTF. In DNA form, the CDR3 reads TGTGCCAGCAGCTCGCTGCCCGGGACAGGTTTAAGATTCTACACCTTC. The chain joins TRBV14 to TRBJ1-2, with 8 bases identical to TRBD1. This CDR3 contains 16 residues. Germline CDR1 SGHDN, CDR2 FVKESK. The V and J ends lost 5 bases and 10 bases, in that order; junction bases with no gene match: 18.

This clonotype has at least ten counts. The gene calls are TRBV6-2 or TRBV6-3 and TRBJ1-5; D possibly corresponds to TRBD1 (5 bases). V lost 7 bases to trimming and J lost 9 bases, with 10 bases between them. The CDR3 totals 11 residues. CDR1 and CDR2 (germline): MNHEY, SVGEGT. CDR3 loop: CASNNGGPQHF. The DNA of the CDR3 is TGTGCCAGCAATAACGGGGGGCCCCAGCATTTT.

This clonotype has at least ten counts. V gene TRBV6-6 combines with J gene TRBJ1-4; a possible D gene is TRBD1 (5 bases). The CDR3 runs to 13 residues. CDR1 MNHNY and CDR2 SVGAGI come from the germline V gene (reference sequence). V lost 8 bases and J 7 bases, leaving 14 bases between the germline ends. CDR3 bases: TGTGCCAGCTCCGCCGGGACTTCTGAAAAACTGTTTTTT. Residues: CASSAGTSEKLFF.

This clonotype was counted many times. CDR3 amino acids: CASSPLSQRNQPQHF. The CDR3 nucleotides are TGTGCCAGCAGTCCCCTGTCGCAGCGCAATCAGCCCCAGCATTTT. This chain uses TRBV12-3 or TRBV12-4 with TRBJ1-5; D gene uncertain. The CDR3 runs 15 residues. V lost 5 bases and J 2 bases, leaving 13 bases between the germline ends.

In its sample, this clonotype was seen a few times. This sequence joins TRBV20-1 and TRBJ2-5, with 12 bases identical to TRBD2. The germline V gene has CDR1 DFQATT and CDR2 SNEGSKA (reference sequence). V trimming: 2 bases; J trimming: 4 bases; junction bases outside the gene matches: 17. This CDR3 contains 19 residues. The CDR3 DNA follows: TGCAGTGCTAGAACTACTCTACCTAGCGGGGGGGCTAAGGGAGAGACCCAGTACTTC. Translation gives CSARTTLPSGGAKGETQYF.

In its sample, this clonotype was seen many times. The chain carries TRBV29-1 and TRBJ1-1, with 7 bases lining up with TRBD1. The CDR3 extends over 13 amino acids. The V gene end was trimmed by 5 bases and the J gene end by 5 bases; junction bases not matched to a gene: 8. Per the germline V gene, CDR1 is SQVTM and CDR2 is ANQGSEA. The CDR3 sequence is CSVTGAGMTEAFF. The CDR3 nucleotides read TGCAGCGTTACAGGGGCGGGTATGACTGAAGCTTTCTTT.

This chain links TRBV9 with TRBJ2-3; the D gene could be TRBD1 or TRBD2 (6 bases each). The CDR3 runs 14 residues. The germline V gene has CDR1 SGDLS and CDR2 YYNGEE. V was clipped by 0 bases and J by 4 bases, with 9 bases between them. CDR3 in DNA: TGTGCCAGCAGCGTAGCGGGGGCGGCAGATACGCAGTATTTT. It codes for CASSVAGAADTQYF.

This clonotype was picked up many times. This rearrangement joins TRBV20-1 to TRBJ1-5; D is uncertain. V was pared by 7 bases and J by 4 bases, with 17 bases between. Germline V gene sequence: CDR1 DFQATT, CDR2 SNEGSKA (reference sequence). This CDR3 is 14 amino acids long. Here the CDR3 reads CSGVGDSTNQPQHF. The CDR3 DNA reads TGCAGTGGTGTAGGAGACTCCACTAATCAGCCCCAGCATTTT.

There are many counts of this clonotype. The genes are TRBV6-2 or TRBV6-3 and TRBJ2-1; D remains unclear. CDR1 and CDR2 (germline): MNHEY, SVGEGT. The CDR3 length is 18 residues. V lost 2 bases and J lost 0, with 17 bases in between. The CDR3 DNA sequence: TGTGCCAGCAGTTACCGCGCCAATCCCGTCCCCTCCTACAATGAGCAGTTCTTC. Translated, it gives CASSYRANPVPSYNEQFF.

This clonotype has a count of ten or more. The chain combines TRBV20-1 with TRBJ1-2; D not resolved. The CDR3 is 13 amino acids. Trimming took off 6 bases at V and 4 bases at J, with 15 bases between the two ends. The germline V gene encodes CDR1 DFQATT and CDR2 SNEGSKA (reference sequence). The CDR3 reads CSATGQLAYGYTF. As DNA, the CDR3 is TGCAGTGCGACGGGCCAGTTGGCCTATGGCTACACCTTC.

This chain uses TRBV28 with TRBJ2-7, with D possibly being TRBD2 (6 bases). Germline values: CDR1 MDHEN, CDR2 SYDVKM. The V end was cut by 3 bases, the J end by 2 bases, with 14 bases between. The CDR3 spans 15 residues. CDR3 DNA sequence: TGTGCCAGCAGTTTGAAGGGACTGGTAACCTACGAGCAGTACTTC. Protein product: CASSLKGLVTYEQYF.

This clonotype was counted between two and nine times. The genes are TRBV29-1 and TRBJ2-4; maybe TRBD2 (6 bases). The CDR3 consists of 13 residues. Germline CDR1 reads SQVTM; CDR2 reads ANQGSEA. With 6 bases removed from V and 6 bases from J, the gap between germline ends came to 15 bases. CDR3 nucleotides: TGCAGCGTGGGGGACTCCTCCTTAAACATTCAGTACTTC. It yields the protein CSVGDSSLNIQYF.

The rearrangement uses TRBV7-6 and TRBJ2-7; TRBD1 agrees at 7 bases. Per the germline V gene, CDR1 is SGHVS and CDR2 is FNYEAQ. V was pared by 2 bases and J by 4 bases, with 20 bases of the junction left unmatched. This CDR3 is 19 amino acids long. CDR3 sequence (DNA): TGTGCCAGCAGCTTAACGATCTTACAGGGGCCCATATATCAGTACGAGCAGTACTTC. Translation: CASSLTILQGPIYQYEQYF.

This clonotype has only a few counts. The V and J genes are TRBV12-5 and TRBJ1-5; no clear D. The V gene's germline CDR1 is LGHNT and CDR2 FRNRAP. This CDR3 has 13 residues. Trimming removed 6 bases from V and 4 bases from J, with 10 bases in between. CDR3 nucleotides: TGTGCTAGTGGGGGCCGGGTTAATCAGCCCCAGCATTTT. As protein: CASGGRVNQPQHF.

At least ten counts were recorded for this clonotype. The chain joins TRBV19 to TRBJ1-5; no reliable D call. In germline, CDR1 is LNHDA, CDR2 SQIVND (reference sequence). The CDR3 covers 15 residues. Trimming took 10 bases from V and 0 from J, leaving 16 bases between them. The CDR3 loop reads CATKSRAYSNQPQHF. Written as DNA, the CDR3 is TGTGCCACTAAGAGTAGGGCCTATAGCAATCAGCCCCAGCATTTT. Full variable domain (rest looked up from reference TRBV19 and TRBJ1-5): DGGITQSPKYLFRKEGQNVTLSCEQNLNHDAMYWYRQDPGQGLRLIYYSQIVNDFQKGDIAEGYSVSREKKESFPLTVTSAQKNPTAFYLCATKSRAYSNQPQHFGDGTRLSIL.

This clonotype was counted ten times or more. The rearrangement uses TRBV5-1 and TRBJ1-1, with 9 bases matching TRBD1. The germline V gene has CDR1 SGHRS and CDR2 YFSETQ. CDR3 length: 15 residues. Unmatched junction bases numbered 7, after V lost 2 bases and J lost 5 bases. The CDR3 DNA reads TGCGCCAGCAGCTTACAGGGGGCGGAGGGTACTGAAGCTTTCTTT. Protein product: CASSLQGAEGTEAFF.

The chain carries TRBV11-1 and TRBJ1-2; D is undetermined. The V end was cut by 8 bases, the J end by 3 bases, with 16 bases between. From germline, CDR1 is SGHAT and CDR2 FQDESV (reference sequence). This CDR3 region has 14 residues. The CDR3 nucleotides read TGTGCCAGCTCAAAGGGAGTCCTTGACTATGGCTACACCTTC. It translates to CASSKGVLDYGYTF.

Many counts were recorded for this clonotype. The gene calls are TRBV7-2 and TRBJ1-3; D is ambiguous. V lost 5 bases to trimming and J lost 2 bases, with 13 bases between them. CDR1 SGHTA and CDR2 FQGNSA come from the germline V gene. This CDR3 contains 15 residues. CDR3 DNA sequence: TGTGCCAGCAGCCCGAGGGCTGGGGCTGGAAACACCATATATTTT. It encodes CASSPRAGAGNTIYF.

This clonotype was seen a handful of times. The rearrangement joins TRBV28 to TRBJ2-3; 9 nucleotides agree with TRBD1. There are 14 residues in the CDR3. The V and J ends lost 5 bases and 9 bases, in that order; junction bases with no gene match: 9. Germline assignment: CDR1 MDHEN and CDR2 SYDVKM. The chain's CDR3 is CASSQQGAHLTQYF. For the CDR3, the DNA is TGTGCCAGCAGTCAACAGGGGGCCCATCTGACGCAGTATTTT.

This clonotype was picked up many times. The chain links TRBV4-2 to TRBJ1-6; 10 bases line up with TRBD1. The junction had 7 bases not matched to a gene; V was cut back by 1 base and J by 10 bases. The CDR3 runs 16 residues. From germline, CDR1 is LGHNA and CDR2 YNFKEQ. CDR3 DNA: TGTGCCAGCAGCCAAGTCCGGGACAGGGGACGCTCACCCCTCCACTTT. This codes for CASSQVRDRGRSPLHF.

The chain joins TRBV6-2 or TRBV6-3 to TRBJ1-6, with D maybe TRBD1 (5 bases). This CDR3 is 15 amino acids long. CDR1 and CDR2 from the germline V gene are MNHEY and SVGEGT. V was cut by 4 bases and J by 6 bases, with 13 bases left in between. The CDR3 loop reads CASSSRQNPNSPLHF. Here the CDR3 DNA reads TGTGCCAGCAGTTCCCGACAGAATCCTAATTCACCCCTCCACTTT.

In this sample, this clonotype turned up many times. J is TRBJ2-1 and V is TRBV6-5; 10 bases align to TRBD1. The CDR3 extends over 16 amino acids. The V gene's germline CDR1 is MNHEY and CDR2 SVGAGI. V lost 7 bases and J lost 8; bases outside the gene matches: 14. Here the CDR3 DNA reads TGTGCCAGCACCTCGACAGGGGGCCCCAAGCGCGATGAGCAGTTCTTC. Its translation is CASTSTGGPKRDEQFF.

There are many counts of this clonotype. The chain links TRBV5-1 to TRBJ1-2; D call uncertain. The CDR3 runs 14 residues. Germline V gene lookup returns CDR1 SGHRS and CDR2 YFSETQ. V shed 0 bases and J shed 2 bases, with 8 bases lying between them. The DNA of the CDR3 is TGCGCCAGCAGCTTGGCAGCGGAAAACTATGGCTACACCTTC. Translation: CASSLAAENYGYTF.

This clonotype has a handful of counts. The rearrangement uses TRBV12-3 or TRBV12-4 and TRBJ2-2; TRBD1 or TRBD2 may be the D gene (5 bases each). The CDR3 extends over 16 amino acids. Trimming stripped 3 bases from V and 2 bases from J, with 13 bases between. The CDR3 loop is CASSLLSRGNTGELFF. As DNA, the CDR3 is TGTGCCAGCAGTTTGCTCTCGAGGGGCAACACCGGGGAGCTGTTTTTT.

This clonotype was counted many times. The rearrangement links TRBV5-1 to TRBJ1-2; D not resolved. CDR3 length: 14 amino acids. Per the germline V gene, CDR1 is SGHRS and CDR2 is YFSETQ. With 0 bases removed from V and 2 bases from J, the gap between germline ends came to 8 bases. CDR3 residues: CASSLGGQNYGYTF. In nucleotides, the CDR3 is TGCGCCAGCAGCTTGGGAGGGCAGAACTATGGCTACACCTTC.

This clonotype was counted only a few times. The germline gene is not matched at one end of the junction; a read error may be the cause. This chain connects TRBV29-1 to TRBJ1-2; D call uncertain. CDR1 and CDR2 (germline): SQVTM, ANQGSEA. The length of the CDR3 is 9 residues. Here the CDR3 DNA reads TGCAGCGTTGACGATGGCGACACCTTC. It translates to CSVDDGDTF. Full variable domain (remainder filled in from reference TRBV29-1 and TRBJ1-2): SAVISQKPSRDICQRGTSLTIQCQVDSQVTMMFWYRQQPGQSLTLIATANQGSEATYESGFVIDKFPISRPNLTFSTLTVSNMSPEDSSIYLCSVDDGDTFGSGTRLTVV.